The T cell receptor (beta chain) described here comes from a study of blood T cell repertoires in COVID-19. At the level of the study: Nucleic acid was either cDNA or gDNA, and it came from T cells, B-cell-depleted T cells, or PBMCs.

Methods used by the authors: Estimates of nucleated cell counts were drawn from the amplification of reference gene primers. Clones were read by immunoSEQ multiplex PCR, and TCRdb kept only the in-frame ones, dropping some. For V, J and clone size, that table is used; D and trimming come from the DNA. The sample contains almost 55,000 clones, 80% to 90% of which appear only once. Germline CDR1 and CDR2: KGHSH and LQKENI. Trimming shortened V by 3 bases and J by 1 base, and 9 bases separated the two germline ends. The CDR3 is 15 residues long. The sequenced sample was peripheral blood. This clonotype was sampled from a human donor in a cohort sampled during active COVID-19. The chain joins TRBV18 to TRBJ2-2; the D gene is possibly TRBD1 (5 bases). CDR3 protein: CASSPRQRNTGELFF. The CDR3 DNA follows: TGTGCCAGCTCACCTAGACAGAGGAACACCGGGGAGCTGTTTTTT.